These 14 T cell receptor beta chains were sequenced from one sample in a study of Ad26.COV2.S vaccination and SARS-CoV-2 variants. Repertoires were generated with immunoSEQ multiplex PCR, while TCRdb's copy carries only in-frame clones and drops some. The table includes some 190,000 clones, roughly 89% detected once. The specimen was peripheral blood, collected after recovery from COVID-19. The receptors here all came from a human donor who had recovered from COVID-19.

This rearrangement joins TRBV9 to TRBJ1-6; TRBD1 is a possible D gene (6 bases). The V end was cut by 4 bases, the J end by 4 bases, with 12 bases between. Germline-derived CDR1 and CDR2 are SGDLS and YYNGEE. The CDR3 spans 15 residues. The CDR3 DNA reads TGTGCCAGCAGCTACGGACAGCTGTATAATTCACCCCTCCACTTT. Translating gives CASSYGQLYNSPLHF. Filled out from reference TRBV9 and TRBJ1-6, the complete variable domain reads DSGVTQTPKHLITATGQRVTLRCSPRSGDLSVYWYQQSLDQGLQFLIQYYNGEERAKGNILERFSAQQFPDLHSELNLSSLELGDSALYFCASSYGQLYNSPLHFGNGTRLTVT.

The chain couples TRBV19 to TRBJ1-1; TRBD1 is a possible D gene (6 bases). In germline, CDR1 is LNHDA, CDR2 SQIVND (reference sequence). Trimming cost V 1 base and J 4 bases, with 13 bases left between them. The CDR3 length is 15 residues. CDR3 sequence (DNA): TGTGCCAGTAGTATAGGGGCAGGGGTGGGCACTGAAGCTTTCTTT. Its translation is CASSIGAGVGTEAFF. The whole variable domain, remainder taken from reference TRBV19 and TRBJ1-1, is DGGITQSPKYLFRKEGQNVTLSCEQNLNHDAMYWYRQDPGQGLRLIYYSQIVNDFQKGDIAEGYSVSREKKESFPLTVTSAQKNPTAFYLCASSIGAGVGTEAFFGQGTRLTVV.

The chain uses TRBV5-1 and TRBJ1-2; TRBD1 matches 8 bases. The length of the CDR3 is 16 residues. The J segment lost 4 bases and the V segment lost 0 bases, leaving 8 bases of the junction unmatched. Germline lookup yields CDR1 SGHRS and CDR2 YFSETQ. The CDR3 loop is CASSLAPGQAAYGYTF. The CDR3 DNA sequence: TGCGCCAGCAGCTTGGCCCCGGGACAGGCCGCCTATGGCTACACCTTC. The variable domain in full, completed from reference TRBV5-1 and TRBJ1-2, reads KAGVTQTPRYLIKTRGQQVTLSCSPISGHRSVSWYQQTPGQGLQFLFEYFSETQRNKGNFPGRFSGRQFSNSRSEMNVSTLELGDSALYLCASSLAPGQAAYGYTFGSGTRLTVV.

This clone was seen a few times. The gene calls are TRBV7-2 and TRBJ2-5, with 12 bases fitting TRBD2. The length of the CDR3 is 16 residues. The V segment lost 0 bases and the J segment 2 bases; nucleotides outside the gene matches: 1. Germline V gene data show CDR1 as SGHTA and CDR2 as FQGNSA. The CDR3 DNA follows: TGTGCCAGCAGCTTAGCAACTAGCGGGGGGCAAGAGACCCAGTACTTC. Translated, it gives CASSLATSGGQETQYF.

V usage is TRBV27 and J usage is TRBJ2-7; D is possibly TRBD2 (6 bases). Per germline, CDR1 MNHEY and CDR2 SMNVEV (reference sequence). V lost 11 bases, J lost 3 bases, and 20 bases lay in between. This CDR3 comprises 14 residues. The CDR3 reads CAAGRGTGGYEQYF. CDR3 bases: TGTGCCGCCGGTCGCGGGACGGGTGGCTACGAGCAGTACTTC.

This chain joins TRBV11-3 and TRBJ1-1, with a weak D call TRBD1 (5 bases). CDR3 length: 13 residues. CDR1 SGHNT and CDR2 YENEEA come from the germline V gene. V was trimmed by 2 bases and J by 5 bases, leaving 9 bases between them. CDR3 in amino acids: CASSLNWGTEAFF. The CDR3 nucleotides are TGTGCCAGCAGCTTAAATTGGGGGACTGAAGCTTTCTTT.

The V gene is TRBV6-5, the J gene TRBJ1-2; D remains ambiguous. Germline CDR1 reads MNHEY; CDR2 reads SVGAGI. The CDR3 consists of 13 residues. V was trimmed by 2 bases and J by 1 base, leaving 5 bases between them. The CDR3 here is CASSYQVNYGYTF. CDR3 nucleotide sequence: TGTGCCAGCAGTTACCAGGTTAACTATGGCTACACCTTC.

The chain combines TRBV6-2 or TRBV6-3 with TRBJ2-3; 10 bases align to TRBD2. Germline CDR1 and CDR2: MNHEY and SVGEGT. Losses at the gene ends were 6 bases for V and 1 base for J; bases not matched to a gene: 13. The CDR3 runs to 18 residues. CDR3 loop: CASSFAGESGRGTDTQYF. CDR3 nucleotides: TGTGCCAGCAGCTTTGCGGGTGAAAGCGGGAGGGGCACAGATACGCAGTATTTT.

CDR3 in DNA: TGTGCCAGCAGCTTAGAAGGATTAGAGCAGTTCTTC. Its translation is CASSLEGLEQFF. The chain recombines TRBV7-8 with TRBJ2-1; D is ambiguous. Trimming stripped 1 base from V and 10 bases from J, with 8 bases between. Germline loops: CDR1 SGHVS, CDR2 FQNEAQ. CDR3 size: 12 residues.

This clone was recorded once. The chain joins TRBV27 to TRBJ1-4; a weak D match, TRBD1 (6 bases). This CDR3 contains 14 residues. Germline CDR1 reads MNHEY; CDR2 reads SMNVEV (reference sequence). V was pared by 8 bases and J by 3 bases, with 13 bases between. The CDR3 is CASPLGASNEKLFF. As DNA, the CDR3 is TGTGCCAGCCCGTTGGGGGCCTCTAATGAAAAACTGTTTTTT. Drawing the rest from reference TRBV27 and TRBJ1-4, the complete variable domain is EAQVTQNPRYLITVTGKKLTVTCSQNMNHEYMSWYRQDPGLGLRQIYYSMNVEVTDKGDVPEGYKVSRKEKRNFPLILESPSPNQTSLYFCASPLGASNEKLFFGSGTQLSVL.

The chain joins TRBV6-6 to TRBJ2-3, with 9 bases identical to TRBD1. The CDR3 is made up of 15 amino acids. The germline V gene encodes CDR1 MNHNY and CDR2 SVGAGI (reference sequence). V lost 6 bases and J lost 2; bases outside the gene matches: 6. The CDR3 sequence: CASRRGTGSTDTQYF. The CDR3, as DNA: TGTGCCAGCAGACGTGGGACAGGGTCCACAGATACGCAGTATTTT.

The J gene is TRBJ1-1, the V gene TRBV30; D uncertain. Trimming took off 5 bases at V and 6 bases at J, with 10 bases between the two ends. The germline V gene has CDR1 GTSNPN and CDR2 SVGIG (reference sequence). The CDR3 runs 11 residues. The CDR3 DNA reads TGTGCCTGGTCCCCGTACCCTGAAGCTTTCTTT. Translating it yields CAWSPYPEAFF.

V and J are TRBV6-5 and TRBJ2-7; D is perhaps TRBD1 (5 bases). This CDR3 comprises 14 residues. CDR1 is MNHEY, CDR2 SVGAGI, per germline. The V gene lost 6 bases and the J gene lost 1 base, with 13 bases spanning the gap. The CDR3 sequence: CASSFTTESYEQYF. The CDR3 DNA is TGTGCCAGCAGCTTTACGACAGAGTCCTACGAGCAGTACTTC.

As concerns this clone: Other DNA sequences in this specimen translate into the identical CDR3. The rearrangement uses TRBV12-3 or TRBV12-4 and TRBJ1-2; D is undetermined. Trimming shortened V by 6 bases and J by 2 bases, and 7 bases separated the two germline ends. The CDR3 has 12 amino acids. The CDR3 sequence is CASSPSNYGYTF. CDR3 DNA sequence: TGTGCCAGCAGCCCTTCGAACTATGGCTACACCTTC.